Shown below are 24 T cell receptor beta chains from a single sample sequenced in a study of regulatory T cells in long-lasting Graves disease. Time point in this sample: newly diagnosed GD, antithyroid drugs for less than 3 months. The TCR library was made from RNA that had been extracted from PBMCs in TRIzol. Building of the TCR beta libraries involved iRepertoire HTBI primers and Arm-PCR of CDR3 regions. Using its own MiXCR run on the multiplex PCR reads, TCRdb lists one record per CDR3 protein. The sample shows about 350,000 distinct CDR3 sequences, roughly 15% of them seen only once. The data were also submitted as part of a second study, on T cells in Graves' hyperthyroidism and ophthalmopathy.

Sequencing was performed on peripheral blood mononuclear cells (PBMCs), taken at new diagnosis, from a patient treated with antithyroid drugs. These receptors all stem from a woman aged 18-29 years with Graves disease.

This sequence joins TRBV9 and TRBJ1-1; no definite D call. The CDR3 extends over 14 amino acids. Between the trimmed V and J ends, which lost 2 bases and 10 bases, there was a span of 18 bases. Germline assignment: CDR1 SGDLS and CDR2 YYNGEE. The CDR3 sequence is CASSVSGSESRAFF. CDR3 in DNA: TGTGCCAGCAGCGTCTCGGGTTCAGAATCACGAGCTTTCTTT. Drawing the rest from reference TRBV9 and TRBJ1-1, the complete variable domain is DSGVTQTPKHLITATGQRVTLRCSPRSGDLSVYWYQQSLDQGLQFLIQYYNGEERAKGNILERFSAQQFPDLHSELNLSSLELGDSALYFCASSVSGSESRAFFGQGTRLTVV.

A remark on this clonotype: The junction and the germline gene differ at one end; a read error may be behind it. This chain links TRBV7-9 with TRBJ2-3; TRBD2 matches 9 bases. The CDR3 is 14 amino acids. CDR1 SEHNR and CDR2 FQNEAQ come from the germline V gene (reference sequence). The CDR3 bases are TGTGCCAGCAGCCTAGCGGGGCCGGCAGATACGCAGTATTTT. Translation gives CASSLAGPADTQYF.

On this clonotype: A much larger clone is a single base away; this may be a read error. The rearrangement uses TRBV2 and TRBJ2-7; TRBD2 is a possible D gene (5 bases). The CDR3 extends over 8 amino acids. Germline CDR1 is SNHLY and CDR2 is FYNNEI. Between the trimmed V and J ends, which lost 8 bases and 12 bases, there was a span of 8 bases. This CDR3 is CASLGGYF. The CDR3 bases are TGTGCCAGCCTAGGAGGGTACTTC.

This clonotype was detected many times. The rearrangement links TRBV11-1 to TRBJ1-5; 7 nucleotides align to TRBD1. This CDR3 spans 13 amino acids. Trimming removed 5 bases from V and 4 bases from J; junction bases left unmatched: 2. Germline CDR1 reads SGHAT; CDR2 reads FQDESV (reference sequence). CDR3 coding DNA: TGTGCCAGCAGCGTGACAGGGAATCAGCCCCAGCATTTT. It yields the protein CASSVTGNQPQHF.

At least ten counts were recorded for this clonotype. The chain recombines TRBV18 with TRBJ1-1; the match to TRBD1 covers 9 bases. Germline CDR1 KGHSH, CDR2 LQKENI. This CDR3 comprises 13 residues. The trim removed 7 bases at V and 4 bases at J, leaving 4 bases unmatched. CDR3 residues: CASLTGGATEAFF. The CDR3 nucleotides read TGTGCCAGCTTGACAGGGGGAGCCACTGAAGCTTTCTTT.

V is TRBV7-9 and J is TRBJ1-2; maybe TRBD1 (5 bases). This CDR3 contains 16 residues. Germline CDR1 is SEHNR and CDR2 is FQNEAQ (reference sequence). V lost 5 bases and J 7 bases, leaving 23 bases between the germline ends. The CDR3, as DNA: TGTGCCAGCAGCCCCGACAGTATTTGGGGTACGGTTGGCTACACCTTC. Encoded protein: CASSPDSIWGTVGYTF.

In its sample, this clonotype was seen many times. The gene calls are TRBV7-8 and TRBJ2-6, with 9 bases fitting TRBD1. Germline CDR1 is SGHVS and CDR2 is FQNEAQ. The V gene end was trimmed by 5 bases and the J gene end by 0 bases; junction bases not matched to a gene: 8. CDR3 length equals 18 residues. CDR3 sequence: CASSPTDRGHSGANVLTF. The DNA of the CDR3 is TGTGCCAGCAGCCCTACGGACAGGGGACACTCTGGGGCCAACGTCCTGACTTTC. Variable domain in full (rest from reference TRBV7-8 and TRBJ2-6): GAGVSQSPRYKVAKRGQDVALRCDPISGHVSLFWYQQALGQGPEFLTYFQNEAQLDKSGLPSDRFFAERPEGSVSTLKIQRTQQEDSAVYLCASSPTDRGHSGANVLTFGAGSRLTVL.

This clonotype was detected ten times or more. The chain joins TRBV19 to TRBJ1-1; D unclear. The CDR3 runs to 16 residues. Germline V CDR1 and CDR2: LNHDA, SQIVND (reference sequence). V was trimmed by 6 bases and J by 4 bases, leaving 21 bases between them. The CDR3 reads CASSTRSLLDTTEAFF. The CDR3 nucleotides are TGTGCCAGTAGCACCCGGAGTCTTCTCGACACCACTGAAGCTTTCTTT. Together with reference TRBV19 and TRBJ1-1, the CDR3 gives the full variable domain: DGGITQSPKYLFRKEGQNVTLSCEQNLNHDAMYWYRQDPGQGLRLIYYSQIVNDFQKGDIAEGYSVSREKKESFPLTVTSAQKNPTAFYLCASSTRSLLDTTEAFFGQGTRLTVV.

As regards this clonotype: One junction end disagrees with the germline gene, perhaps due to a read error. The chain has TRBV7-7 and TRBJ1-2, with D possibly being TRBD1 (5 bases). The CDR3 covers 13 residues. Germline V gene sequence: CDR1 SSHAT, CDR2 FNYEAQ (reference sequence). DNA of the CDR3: TGTGCTAGCAGCCCGAATCTGGGGACTGACTACACCTTC. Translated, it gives CASSPNLGTDYTF.

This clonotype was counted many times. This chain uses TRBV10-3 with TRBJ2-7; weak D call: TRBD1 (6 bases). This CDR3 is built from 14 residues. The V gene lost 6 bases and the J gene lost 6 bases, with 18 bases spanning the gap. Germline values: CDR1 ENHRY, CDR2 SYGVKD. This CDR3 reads CAIRPGTPLGEQYF. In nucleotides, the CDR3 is TGTGCCATCAGACCCGGGACACCCCTCGGCGAGCAGTACTTC.

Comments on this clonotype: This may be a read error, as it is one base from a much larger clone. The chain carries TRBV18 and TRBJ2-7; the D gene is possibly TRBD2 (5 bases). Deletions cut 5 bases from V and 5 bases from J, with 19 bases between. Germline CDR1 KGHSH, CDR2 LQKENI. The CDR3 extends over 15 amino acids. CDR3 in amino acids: CASSSSEDLLNEQYF. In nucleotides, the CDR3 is TGTGCCAGCTCATCCTCGGAGGACCTCCTTAACGAGCAGTACTTC. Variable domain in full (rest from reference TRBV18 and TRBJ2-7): NAGVMQNPRHLVRRRGQEARLRCSPMKGHSHVYWYRQLPEEGLKFMVYLQKENIIDESGMPKERFSAEFPKEGPSILRIQQVVRGDSAAYFCASSSSEDLLNEQYFGPGTRLTVT.

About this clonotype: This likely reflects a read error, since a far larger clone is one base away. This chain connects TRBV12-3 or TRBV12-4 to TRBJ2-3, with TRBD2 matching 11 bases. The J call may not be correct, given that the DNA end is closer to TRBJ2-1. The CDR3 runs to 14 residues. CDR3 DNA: TGTGCCAGCAGACTAGCGGGAGCCCACAATGGGCAGTTCTTC. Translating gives CASRLAGAHNGQFF.

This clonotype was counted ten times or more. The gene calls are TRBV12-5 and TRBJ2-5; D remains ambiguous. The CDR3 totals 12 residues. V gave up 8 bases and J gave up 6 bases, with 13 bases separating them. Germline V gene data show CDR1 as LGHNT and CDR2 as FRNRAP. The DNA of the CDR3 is TGTGCTAGTTCCACCGCCAGTCAGACCCAGTACTTC. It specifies CASSTASQTQYF.

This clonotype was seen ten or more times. The CDR3, as DNA: TGTGCCAGCCAATCGGGTAACGAGCAGTACTTC. This sequence encodes CASQSGNEQYF. The chain has TRBV11-3 and TRBJ2-7; D remains unclear. CDR1 and CDR2 from the germline V gene are SGHNT and YENEEA. The CDR3 consists of 11 residues. V lost 8 bases and J 5 bases, leaving 10 bases between the germline ends.

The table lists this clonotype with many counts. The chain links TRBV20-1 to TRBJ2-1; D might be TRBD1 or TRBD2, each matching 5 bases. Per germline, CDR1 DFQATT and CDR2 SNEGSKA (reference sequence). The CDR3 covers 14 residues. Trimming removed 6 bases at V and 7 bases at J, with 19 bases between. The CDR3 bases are TGCAGTGCCACCCGGACGAGGGGCCGAAATGAGCAGTTCTTC. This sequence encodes CSATRTRGRNEQFF.

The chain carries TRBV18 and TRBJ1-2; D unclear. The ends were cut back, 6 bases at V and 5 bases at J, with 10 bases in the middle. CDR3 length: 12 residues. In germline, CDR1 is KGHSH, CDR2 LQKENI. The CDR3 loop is CASSPLGYGYTF. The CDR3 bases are TGTGCCAGCTCGCCCCTAGGGTATGGCTACACCTTC.

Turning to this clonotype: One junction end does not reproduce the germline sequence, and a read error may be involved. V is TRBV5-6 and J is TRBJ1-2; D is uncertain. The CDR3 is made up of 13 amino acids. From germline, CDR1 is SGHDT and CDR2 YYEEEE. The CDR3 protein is CANSLLGSYGYTF. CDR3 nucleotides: TGTGCCAACAGCTTGTTGGGGAGCTATGGCTACACCTTC.

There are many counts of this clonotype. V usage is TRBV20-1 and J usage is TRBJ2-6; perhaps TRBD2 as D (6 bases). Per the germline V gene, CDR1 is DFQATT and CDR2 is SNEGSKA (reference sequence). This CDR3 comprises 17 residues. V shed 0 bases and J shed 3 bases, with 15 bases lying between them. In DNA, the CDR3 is TGCAGTGCTAGAGATGGTGGAGGGGAGTTTGGGGCCAACGTCCTGACTTTC. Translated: CSARDGGGEFGANVLTF.

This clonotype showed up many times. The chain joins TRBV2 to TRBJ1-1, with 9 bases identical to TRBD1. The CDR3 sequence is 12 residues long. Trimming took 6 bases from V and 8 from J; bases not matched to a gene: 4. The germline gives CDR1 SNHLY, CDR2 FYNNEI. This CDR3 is CASRYGTGEAFF. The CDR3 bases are TGTGCCAGCAGATACGGGACAGGGGAAGCTTTCTTT.

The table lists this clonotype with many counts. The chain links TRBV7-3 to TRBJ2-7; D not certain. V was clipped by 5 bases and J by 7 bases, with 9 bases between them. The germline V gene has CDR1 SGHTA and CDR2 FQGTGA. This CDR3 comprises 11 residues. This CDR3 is CASSPMEEQYF. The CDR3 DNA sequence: TGTGCCAGCAGCCCTATGGAGGAGCAGTACTTC.

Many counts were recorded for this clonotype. CDR3 sequence reads: CAWSRGFTDTQYF. The CDR3 coding sequence is TGTGCCTGGAGTAGAGGCTTCACAGATACGCAGTATTTT. The gene calls are TRBV30 and TRBJ2-3; no clear D. Trimming removed 2 bases from V and 2 bases from J, with 8 bases in between. The CDR3 consists of 13 residues. Looked up from germline, CDR1 is GTSNPN and CDR2 is SVGIG (reference sequence).

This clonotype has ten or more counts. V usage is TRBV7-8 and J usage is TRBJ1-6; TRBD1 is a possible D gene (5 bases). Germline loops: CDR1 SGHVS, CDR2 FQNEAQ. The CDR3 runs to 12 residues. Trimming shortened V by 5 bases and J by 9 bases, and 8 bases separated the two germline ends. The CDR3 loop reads CASSPQVSPLHF. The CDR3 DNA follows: TGTGCCAGCAGCCCACAGGTTTCACCCCTCCACTTT.

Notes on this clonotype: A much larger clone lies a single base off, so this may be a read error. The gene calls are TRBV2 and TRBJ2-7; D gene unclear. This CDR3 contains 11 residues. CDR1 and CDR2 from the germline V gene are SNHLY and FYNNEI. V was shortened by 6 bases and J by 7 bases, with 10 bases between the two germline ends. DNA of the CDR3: TGTGCCAGCAGCAGGATGGGTGAGCAGTACTTC. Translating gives CASSRMGEQYF.

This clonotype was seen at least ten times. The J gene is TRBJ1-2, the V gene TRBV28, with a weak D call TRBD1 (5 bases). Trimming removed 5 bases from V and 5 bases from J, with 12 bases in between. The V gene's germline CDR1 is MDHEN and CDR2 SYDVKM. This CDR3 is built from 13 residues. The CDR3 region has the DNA TGTGCCAGCAGTCGACAGAAATTATATGGCTACACCTTC. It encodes CASSRQKLYGYTF.